Following are 12 T cell receptor beta chains from one sample sequenced in a study of T cells in Graves' hyperthyroidism and ophthalmopathy. TCR beta CDR3 sequences were amplified from RNA transcripts. An initial round of RT-PCR targeting the TCR CDR3 relied on the HTBI primer set. TCRdb passed the multiplex PCR reads through MiXCR, listing each CDR3 protein once. The data show approximately 530,000 distinct CDR3 sequences, 15% to 20% seen once. The sequencing sample was made of blood. The receptors shown here come from a man aged 35 to 55 with Graves' ophthalmopathy.

This clonotype was found many times. The rearrangement links TRBV20-1 to TRBJ2-7; 11 positions match TRBD2. CDR3 length: 16 amino acids. Per germline, CDR1 DFQATT and CDR2 SNEGSKA (reference sequence). The V segment lost 1 base and the J segment 7 bases; nucleotides outside the gene matches: 12. The CDR3 nucleotides are TGCAGTGCTAGAGGGCTAGCGGGAGGCCTGTTAGGGGAGCAGTACTTC. Amino acid sequence: CSARGLAGGLLGEQYF.

This clonotype was observed a single time. This chain uses TRBV5-1 with TRBJ1-1; D gene ambiguous. The CDR3 runs to 13 residues. Germline V gene sequence: CDR1 SGHRS, CDR2 YFSETQ. Trimming took 1 base from V and 4 from J, leaving 8 bases between them. The CDR3 region has the DNA TGCGCCAGCAGCTTGAGGCCGGGCACTGAAGCTTTCTTT. This sequence encodes CASSLRPGTEAFF.

There are many counts of this clonotype. The V gene is TRBV7-2, the J gene TRBJ1-2; 8 bases line up with TRBD1. Trimming at V came to 1 base and at J to 4 bases, leaving 11 bases not matched to a gene. The CDR3 is made up of 17 amino acids. Germline V gives CDR1 SGHTA, CDR2 FQGNSA. The CDR3 here is CASSLGGGQGKSYGYTF. The CDR3 region has the DNA TGTGCCAGCAGCTTAGGGGGCGGACAGGGCAAGAGCTATGGCTACACCTTC.

J is TRBJ1-2 and V is TRBV5-6, with D perhaps TRBD1 (5 bases). Germline CDR1 reads SGHDT; CDR2 reads YYEEEE. The CDR3 runs to 14 residues. Trimming took 2 bases from V and 1 from J, leaving 9 bases between them. CDR3 sequence reads: CASSFEGLNYGYTF. The CDR3 nucleotides are TGTGCCAGCAGCTTCGAGGGACTTAACTATGGCTACACCTTC.

V usage is TRBV10-3 and J usage is TRBJ2-1; unclear D gene. CDR1 ENHRY and CDR2 SYGVKD come from the germline V gene. V shed 5 bases and J shed 7 bases, with 21 bases lying between them. The CDR3 spans 16 residues. CDR3 amino acids: CAISPTLVEIGNEQFF. The CDR3 DNA reads as TGTGCCATCAGTCCTACCCTGGTCGAGATCGGGAATGAGCAGTTCTTC.

The rearrangement joins TRBV19 to TRBJ2-1; TRBD2 aligns across 7 bases. J gave up 4 bases and V 9 bases, and 15 bases lay outside the gene matches. Germline V gene data show CDR1 as LNHDA and CDR2 as SQIVND (reference sequence). CDR3 length: 16 amino acids. In nucleotides, the CDR3 is TGTGCCAGCAAGCCCACGCGGGGAGGGTTTTACAATGAGCAGTTCTTC. Amino acids: CASKPTRGGFYNEQFF.

V and J are TRBV30 and TRBJ1-5; a possible D gene is TRBD1 (5 bases). Between the trimmed V and J ends, which lost 2 bases and 6 bases, there was a span of 11 bases. The CDR3 extends over 13 amino acids. CDR1 GTSNPN and CDR2 SVGIG come from the germline V gene (reference sequence). The CDR3 loop is CAWSRGWGQPQHF. The DNA for the CDR3 is TGTGCCTGGAGTAGGGGCTGGGGTCAGCCCCAGCATTTT.

The CDR3 coding sequence is TGCAGCGTTGACGGCGGGCCCTCCTACAATGAGCAGTTCTTC. Amino acid sequence: CSVDGGPSYNEQFF. The V gene is TRBV29-1, the J gene TRBJ2-1; TRBD2 is a possible D gene (5 bases). Germline CDR1 is SQVTM and CDR2 is ANQGSEA. The ends were cut back, 3 bases at V and 0 bases at J, with 9 bases in the middle. The CDR3 runs 14 residues.

Comment on this clonotype: This may arise from a read error, as a much more abundant clone is one base away. V gene TRBV11-3 combines with J gene TRBJ2-7; the match to TRBD2 covers 9 bases. Germline assignment: CDR1 SGHNT and CDR2 YENEEA. The CDR3 extends over 15 amino acids. The trim removed 3 bases at V and 7 bases at J, leaving 10 bases unmatched. Written as DNA, the CDR3 is TGTGCCAGCAGCTTTAGATTAGCGGGAGAGCATGAGCAGTACTTC. Translation: CASSFRLAGEHEQYF.

This clonotype was observed a handful of times. The genes are TRBV7-9 and TRBJ1-1, with D maybe TRBD1 (5 bases). The CDR3 length is 12 residues. The ends were cut back, 4 bases at V and 8 bases at J, with 11 bases in the middle. Germline CDR1 is SEHNR and CDR2 is FQNEAQ (reference sequence). This chain's CDR3 is CASSWDQPEAFF. The CDR3, as DNA: TGTGCCAGCAGCTGGGACCAGCCCGAAGCTTTCTTT. Using reference TRBV7-9 and TRBJ1-1 for the parts outside the CDR3, the full variable domain is DTGVSQNPRHKITKRGQNVTFRCDPISEHNRLYWYRQTLGQGPEFLTYFQNEAQLEKSRLLSDRFSAERPKGSFSTLEIQRTEQGDSAMYLCASSWDQPEAFFGQGTRLTVV.

This clonotype came up a few times. The chain combines TRBV20-1 with TRBJ2-7, with 8 bases aligning to TRBD1. The CDR3 is made up of 12 amino acids. Trimming at V came to 5 bases and at J to 9 bases, leaving 9 bases not matched to a gene. CDR1 and CDR2 (germline): DFQATT, SNEGSKA (reference sequence). This CDR3 is CSAPRQGHAQYF. As DNA, the CDR3 is TGCAGTGCTCCACGACAGGGGCATGCGCAGTACTTC.

The chain employs TRBV19 and TRBJ2-2; D is possibly TRBD2 (5 bases). CDR1 LNHDA and CDR2 SQIVND come from the germline V gene (reference sequence). Trimming took 5 bases from V and 4 from J, leaving 14 bases between them. This CDR3 is built from 15 residues. The CDR3 protein is CASSQSGYGTGELFF. CDR3 DNA sequence: TGTGCCAGTAGTCAGTCGGGGTATGGCACCGGGGAGCTGTTTTTT.